This is a list of T cell receptor beta chains from one sample in a study of blood T cell repertoires in COVID-19. Clones were sequenced by immunoSEQ multiplex PCR, and TCRdb holds only the in-frame ones, with some missing. The sample consists of roughly 100,000 clones, approximately 80% of them appearing once. The specimen was peripheral blood. Every receptor here comes from a woman older than 75 with acute or convalescent COVID-19. The CDR3 runs from the conserved cysteine through the conserved F or W. A D gene is named only where the DNA matches it firmly. A clone size is listed for some rows: how often the clone was seen (once, few, many), or a class if it is expanded.

v_call	d_call	clone_size	cdr3_length	j_call	cdr3_aa	cdr3_nt
TRBV12-3/TRBV12-4	.	.	12	TRBJ2-3	CAISRGTDTQYF	TGTGCCATCTCTCGGGGTACAGATACGCAGTATTTT
TRBV21-1	.	.	16	TRBJ2-3	CASSKEERQGPDTQYF	TGTGCCAGCAGCAAAGAGGAGCGGCAAGGCCCAGATACGCAGTATTTT
TRBV10-3	TRBD1	once	14	TRBJ1-4	CAISAGDSHEKLFF	TGTGCCATCAGTGCCGGGGACAGCCATGAAAAACTGTTTTTT
TRBV2	TRBD2	.	15	TRBJ2-7	CASRGVGAGAYEQYF	TGTGCCAGCAGGGGAGTGGGAGCGGGAGCCTACGAGCAGTACTTC
TRBV3-1/TRBV3-2	.	.	12	TRBJ2-5	CASSHGGETQYF	TGTGCCAGCAGCCACGGGGGAGAGACCCAGTACTTC
TRBV5-1	.	.	16	TRBJ1-6	CASRPDPGSYNSPLHF	TGCGCCAGCAGGCCCGACCCAGGGTCATATAATTCACCCCTCCACTTT
TRBV19	.	medium-sized	14	TRBJ1-1	CASSIGGAGTEAFF	TGTGCCAGTAGTATAGGGGGTGCGGGCACTGAAGCTTTCTTT
TRBV6-4	.	.	14	TRBJ1-5	CASSGTGSNQPQHF	TGTGCCAGCAGTGGAACAGGGTCAAATCAGCCCCAGCATTTT
TRBV7-6	.	.	14	TRBJ2-7	CASSLRYGPYEQYF	TGTGCCAGCAGCTTACGATATGGGCCCTACGAGCAGTACTTC
TRBV19	TRBD2	.	15	TRBJ2-1	CASRLTSGQYNEQFF	TGTGCCAGTAGGTTGACTAGCGGACAGTACAATGAGCAGTTCTTC
TRBV3-1/TRBV3-2	.	.	14	TRBJ1-5	CASSHTGIIQPQHF	TGTGCCAGCAGCCATACCGGGATAATTCAGCCCCAGCATTTT
TRBV19	.	.	17	TRBJ1-2	CASRFTSTELRSYGYTF	TGTGCCAGTAGATTTACTTCGACGGAATTGAGGAGCTATGGCTACACCTTC
TRBV7-9	.	.	13	TRBJ1-1	CASSPQVNTEAFF	TGTGCCAGCAGCCCCCAGGTGAACACTGAAGCTTTCTTT
TRBV19	.	.	16	TRBJ2-3	CASSIEGWTSTDTQYF	TGTGCCAGTAGTATAGAAGGGTGGACTAGCACAGATACGCAGTATTTT
TRBV9	TRBD2	.	16	TRBJ2-2	CASSVPGTTNTGELFF	TGTGCCAGCAGCGTCCCGGGGACTACGAACACCGGGGAGCTGTTTTTT
TRBV19	.	.	16	TRBJ2-3	CASSIGQRIGTDTQYF	TGTGCCAGTAGTATTGGGCAACGAATCGGCACAGATACGCAGTATTTT
TRBV6-4	TRBD2	.	13	TRBJ2-1	CSSRGGAYNEQFF	TGTTCGTCTCGGGGGGGCGCATACAATGAGCAGTTCTTC
TRBV25-1	.	.	15	TRBJ1-1	CASSAHYRDGTEAFF	TGTGCCAGCAGTGCCCATTACAGGGATGGGACTGAAGCTTTCTTT
TRBV7-8	.	.	14	TRBJ2-1	CASSLAIAGNEQFF	TGTGCCAGCAGCTTAGCGATAGCCGGCAATGAGCAGTTCTTC
TRBV6-1	.	.	13	TRBJ1-1	CASSENKNTEAFF	TGTGCCAGCAGTGAAAACAAGAACACTGAAGCTTTCTTT